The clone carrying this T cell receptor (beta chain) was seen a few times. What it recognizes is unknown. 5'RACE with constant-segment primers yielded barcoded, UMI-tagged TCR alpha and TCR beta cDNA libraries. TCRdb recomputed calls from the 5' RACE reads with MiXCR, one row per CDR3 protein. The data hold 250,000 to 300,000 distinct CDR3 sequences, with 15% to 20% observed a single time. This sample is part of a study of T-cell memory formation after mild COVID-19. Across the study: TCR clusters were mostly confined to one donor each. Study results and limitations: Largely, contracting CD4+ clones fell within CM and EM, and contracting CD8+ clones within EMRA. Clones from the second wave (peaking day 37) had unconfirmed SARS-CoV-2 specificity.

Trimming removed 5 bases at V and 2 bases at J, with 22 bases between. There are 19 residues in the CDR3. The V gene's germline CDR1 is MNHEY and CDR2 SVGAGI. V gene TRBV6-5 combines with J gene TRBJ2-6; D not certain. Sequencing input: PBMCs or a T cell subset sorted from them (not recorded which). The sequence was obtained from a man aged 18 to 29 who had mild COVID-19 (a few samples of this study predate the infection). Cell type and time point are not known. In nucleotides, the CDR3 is TGTGCCAGCAGTCCGCTCCTCGGTTGGATCGGCACTGGGGCCAACGTCCTGACTTTC. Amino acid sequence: CASSPLLGWIGTGANVLTF.